One TCR beta chain is described in this entry. It lacks a known antigen. Per-nucleotide qualities are absent, and no much larger clonotype sits a single base away. This specimen belongs to a study of cytomegalovirus exposure and HLA in healthy donors (dated by TCRdb to 2017 to 2019). Background for the entire study: An earlier analysis of a few hundred of the donors reported 276 Gb of sequence data and some 110 million unique TCR beta sequences obtained from about 180 million T cells. Approximately 310 gigabases of sequencing data and around 90 million unique TCR sequences made up an early release that covered roughly 670 HLA-typed donors. Of the 300 to 400 genotyped donors, about 84% fell in the genetic ancestry cluster associated with self-reported Caucasian donors. The study aimed to test whether cataloging public T cell receptors could reveal signatures of past pathogen exposure. Using immunosequencing, the study profiled T cell repertoires from fewer than 700 subjects and related those repertoires to cytomegalovirus serostatus. In addition to the first cohort of roughly 700 subjects, a separate validation cohort of 120 different subjects was used. The study combined high-throughput TCR immunosequencing, statistical association of individual TCRs with disease status, and machine learning to predict cytomegalovirus infection status. A later analysis re-analyzed previously published TCR beta repertoires from 550 to 700 donors and added high-resolution HLA genotyping to study TCR occurrence patterns. The later analysis used no new phenotypic data to find candidate immune exposures, relying instead on TCR beta sequences and their occurrence across donors. An earlier analysis of some 500 of the donors used high-throughput TCR beta sequencing to judge whether each TCR beta V gene segment behaved as functional or pseudogenic. Alongside the repertoire data, information on donor age, sex, ethnicity and CMV serostatus was compiled. A later genetic analysis took genome-wide SNP genotypes for about 65% of the 666 donors and used that subset as a discovery cohort. All discovery cohort repertoires had been generated using a single sequencing platform. HLA typing covered class I and class II loci at four-digit resolution. Typing coverage varied by locus: roughly 629-630 donors for A, B, C, DRB1 and DQB1; roughly 520 for DQA1; nearly 610 for DPA1; fewer than 480 for DPB1. A handful of DR-DQ haplotypes were handled as single units for association and clustering because linkage in the cohort was strong. Among some 400 genotyped donors of the cohort, an average of roughly 240,000 unique TCR beta nucleotide sequences were sequenced per donor, around 18% of them non-productive.

Points the paper makes about the study in general: In a later analysis, HLA-associated TCR beta chains showed more clonal expansion and lower generation probabilities than non-associated chains that were equally common. The classifier was reported to diagnose cytomegalovirus status with high specificity and sensitivity in both the original and validation cohorts. A further reported finding was that TCR beta sequences accurately predicted the HLA-A and HLA-B alleles for most subjects in the first cohort. A few of the identified cytomegalovirus-associated TCR beta chains were confirmed in vitro to be specific for cytomegalovirus antigens. According to a later analysis, parvovirus B19, influenza, CMV and Epstein-Barr virus appeared linked to several top co-occurrence clusters. According to the authors, the approach could potentially be generalized to other disease states and immunological phenotypes. While some public TCRs were present in many individuals, most TCR sequences turned up only very rarely across donors. Correlated functional status among segregating V segments might reflect linkage disequilibrium, but an unknown experimental factor could not be ruled out. The presence/absence analyses assumed that sequencing depth was roughly uniform across donors, and that assumption may not be true. The study listed 150 to 200 TCR beta chains as associated with cytomegalovirus. Strong co-occurrence of HLA alleles, especially DR and DQ, made assigning TCR associations to individual alleles difficult. A later genetic analysis associated a missense DCLRE1C variant with V-gene and J-gene trimming of TCR beta chains, and an independent cohort replicated the association. According to a later analysis, most CMV-associated TCR beta chains appeared to be HLA-restricted, and the HLA associations seemed to be driven largely by CMV exposure. Only TCR beta chains were sequenced in this cohort, and the absence of alpha or paired-chain data limited detectable features. A cluster of highly shared sequence variants was judged likely to be a technical artifact of the sequencing pipeline. According to a later analysis, TCR association rates differed among HLA loci, with DRB1 alleles showing the most associated TCRs and HLA-C alleles showing the fewest. In an earlier analysis of several hundred of the donors, most TCR beta V segments were observed in productive rearrangements about 90% or about 30% of the time, broadly matching IMGT annotations. The only immune exposure information available for the cohort was CMV serostatus. According to a later genetic analysis, donors in an Asian-associated ancestry cluster had fewer N-insertions in productive TCRs than the roughly 670-donor mean. Because counts were too low, roughly 18 rarely observed V segments, including chromosome 9 orphons, were left out of the earlier analysis of 587 of the donors. The 87-base-pair reads could not distinguish some IMGT-functional V segments, including TRBV6-2 and TRBV6-3, so those segments were excluded. At a false discovery rate of 0.05, a later analysis linked under 20,000 TCR beta sequences to specific HLA alleles. Because HLA typing was unavailable for some donors at each locus, only the typed subset was used in association tests.

In total, fewer than 750 healthy bone marrow donors made up the cohort. At the time of sampling, every cohort member was nominally healthy, though immune exposures that went unrecorded were likely present. The donor tested CMV seropositive, placing the donor among the roughly 300 seropositive members of the cohort. A peripheral blood sample was collected from each donor, and TCR beta sequencing was performed on peripheral blood mononuclear cells. The Qiagen DNeasy Blood Extraction Kit was used to extract genomic DNA from the blood cell samples. Libraries were made using the immunoSEQ multiplex PCR assay. A mixture of 60 forward primers for TCR Vbeta segments and 13 reverse primers for TCR Jbeta segments was used in the multiplex PCR. Amplification of the CDR3 region of rearranged TCR beta genes was performed with a multiplex PCR assay on genomic DNA. On the Illumina HiSeq System, the amplified TCR beta libraries were sequenced as 87-base-pair reads. In the paper's pipeline: A later analysis tallied 70 million to 100 million unique TCR beta chains across the 640 or so repertoires, and some 10 million of those chains were shared by two or more donors. To remove PCR and sequencing errors, raw reads were error-corrected and collapsed into unique sequences using a nearest-neighbor algorithm that merged closely related sequences. To assign V, D and J gene segments, CDR3 sequences were aligned to IMGT reference sequences. For a sequence to be retained, a match of at least six nucleotides to both a V gene segment and a J gene segment was required. Rearrangements were classified as productive when the CDR3 lacked stop codons and remained in frame with V and J, and all other rearrangements were classified as non-productive. CDR3 was defined by IMGT convention, running from the second conserved V-encoded cysteine to the conserved J-encoded phenylalanine. The earlier analysis of about 640 of the donors excluded any sequence lacking an unambiguous match to a single V gene segment. An earlier analysis of 587 of the donors called V segments functional above 56.7% productive rearrangements and segregating when the between-donor standard deviation exceeded 5%. A statistical classification framework was built to diagnose cytomegalovirus status from the catalog of TCR beta chain sequences. A later analysis assigned V and J genes by comparing TCR nucleotide sequences with IMGT/GENE-DB human TR gene sequences. The TCRdist pipeline was used in a later analysis to assign CDR3 sequences and most-parsimonious VDJ recombination scenarios. In a later analysis, each TCR beta chain was defined by its CDR3 amino acid sequence together with its V-gene family, and reads without a unique V-gene family were excluded. A later analysis removed over 500 highly shared, low-generation-probability nucleotide sequences to deal with suspected cross-contamination and a sequencing artifact. A later analysis calculated a clonal expansion index for each public chain from normalized within-repertoire ranks of inferred template counts. In a later analysis, generation probabilities were computed with a VDJ recombination model fitted to out-of-frame rearrangements, and the resulting probabilities were checked against IGoR. Hypergeometric tests were used in a later analysis to score TCR-TCR, TCR-HLA and TCR-CMV co-occurrence, with a repertoire-size bias correction applied to the TCR pairs. False discovery rates were estimated in a later analysis by permuting HLA or CMV assignments 20 times. A later analysis grouped co-occurring TCRs with DBSCAN, adding TCRdist sequence similarity when clustering within HLA-allele-positive subsets. Repertoires with fewer than 30,000 or more than 120,000 public chains, plus five repertoires with anomalous nucleotide sharing, were excluded from co-occurrence clustering. The source is immuneACCESS, and TCRdb retained only in-frame sequences with V and J called. Part of the clones is not carried over; for the studies checked, unresolved V genes explain less than half of this, and the remainder is unexplained. That table furnishes V, J and clone size, whereas the DNA furnished D and trimming. This sample gives 100,000 to 150,000 clones in total; 70% to 85% of them show up just once. The ten largest account for 4.2% of the sample.

CDR1 is given as MGHRA and CDR2 as YSYEKL, both from the germline V gene. V is shortened by 4 bases, J by 6 bases, and the region joining them spans 18 bases. Spanning cysteine to phenylalanine, the CDR3 consists of 15 amino acids. The DNA shown is the 45-base CDR3, in frame from base 1. The sequencing sample was made of PBMCs. The receptor was derived from a male donor in good health and CMV-seropositive. Recombination connected TRBV4-1 to TRBJ1-2, and TRBD1 may be the D gene, going by 5 matching bases. The DNA reads TGCGCCAGCAGCCTCGCGGGGGGGGGTCAGAATGGCTACACCTTC. Translated, this is CASSLAGGGQNGYTF.